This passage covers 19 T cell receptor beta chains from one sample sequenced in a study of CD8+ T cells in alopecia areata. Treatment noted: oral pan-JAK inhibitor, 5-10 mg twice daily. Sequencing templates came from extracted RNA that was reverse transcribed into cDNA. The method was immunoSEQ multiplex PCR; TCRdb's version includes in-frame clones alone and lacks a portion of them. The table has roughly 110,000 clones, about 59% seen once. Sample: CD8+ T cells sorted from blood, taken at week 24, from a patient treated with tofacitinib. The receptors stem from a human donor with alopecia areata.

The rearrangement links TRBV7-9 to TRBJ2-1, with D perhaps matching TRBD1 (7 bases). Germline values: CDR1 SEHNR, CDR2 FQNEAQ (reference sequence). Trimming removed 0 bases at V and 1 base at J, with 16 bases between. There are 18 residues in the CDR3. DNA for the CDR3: TGTGCCAGCAGCTTAGCGTTGCAGGGGGGACGTTCCTACAATGAGCAGTTCTTC. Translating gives CASSLALQGGRSYNEQFF.

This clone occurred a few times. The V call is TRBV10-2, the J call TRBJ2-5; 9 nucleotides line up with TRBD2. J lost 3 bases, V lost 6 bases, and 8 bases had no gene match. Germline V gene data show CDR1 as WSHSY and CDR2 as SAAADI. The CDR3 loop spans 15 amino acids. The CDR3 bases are TGCGCCAGCAGCGAAAGGCGGGGGGGCGAAGAGACCCAGTACTTC. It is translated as CASSERRGGEETQYF.

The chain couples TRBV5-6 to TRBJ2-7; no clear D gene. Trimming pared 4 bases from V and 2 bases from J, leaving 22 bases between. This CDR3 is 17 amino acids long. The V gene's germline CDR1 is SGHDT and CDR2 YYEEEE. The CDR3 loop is CASSPPGQLGPTYEQYF. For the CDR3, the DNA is TGTGCCAGCAGCCCCCCCGGGCAGCTCGGACCCACCTACGAGCAGTACTTC.

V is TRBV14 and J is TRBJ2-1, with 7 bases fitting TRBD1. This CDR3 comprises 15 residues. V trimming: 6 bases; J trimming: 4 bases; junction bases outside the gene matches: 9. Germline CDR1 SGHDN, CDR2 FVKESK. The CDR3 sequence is CASSFRDSNYNEQFF. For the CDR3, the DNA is TGTGCCAGCAGTTTCCGGGACAGCAATTACAATGAGCAGTTCTTC.

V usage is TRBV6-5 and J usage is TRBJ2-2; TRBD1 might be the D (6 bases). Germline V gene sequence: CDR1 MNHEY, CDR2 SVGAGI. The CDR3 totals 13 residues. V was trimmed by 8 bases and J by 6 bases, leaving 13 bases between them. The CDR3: CASRTEPPGELFF. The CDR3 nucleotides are TGTGCCAGCCGGACAGAGCCCCCCGGGGAGCTGTTTTTT.

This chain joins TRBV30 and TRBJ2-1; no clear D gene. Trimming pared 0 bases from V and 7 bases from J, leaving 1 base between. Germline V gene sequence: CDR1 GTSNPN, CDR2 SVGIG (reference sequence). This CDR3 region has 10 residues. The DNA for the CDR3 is TGTGCCTGGAGTGTTAATGAGCAGTTCTTC. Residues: CAWSVNEQFF.

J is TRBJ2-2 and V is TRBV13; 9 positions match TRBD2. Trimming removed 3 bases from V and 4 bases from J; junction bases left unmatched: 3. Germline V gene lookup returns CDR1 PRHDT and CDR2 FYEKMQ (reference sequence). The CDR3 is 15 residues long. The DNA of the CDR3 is TGTGCCAGCAGCTTGCTGCGGGGGGGCACCGGGGAGCTGTTTTTT. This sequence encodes CASSLLRGGTGELFF.

The CDR3 sequence is CASRGGAGARTDTQYF. The CDR3 DNA sequence: TGTGCCAGTAGAGGGGGGGCGGGGGCCCGCACAGATACGCAGTATTTT. The chain recombines TRBV27 with TRBJ2-3; D might be TRBD2 (7 bases). V was clipped by 9 bases and J by 1 base, with 20 bases between them. From germline, CDR1 is MNHEY and CDR2 SMNVEV (reference sequence). The CDR3 is 16 residues long.

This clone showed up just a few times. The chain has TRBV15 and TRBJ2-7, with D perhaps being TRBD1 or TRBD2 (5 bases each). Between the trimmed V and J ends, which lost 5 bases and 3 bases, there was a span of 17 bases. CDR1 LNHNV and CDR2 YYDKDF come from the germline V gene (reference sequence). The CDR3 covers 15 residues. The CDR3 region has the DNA TGTGCCACCAGCGATCAGAGGGAACAGGACTACGAGCAGTACTTC. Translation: CATSDQREQDYEQYF.

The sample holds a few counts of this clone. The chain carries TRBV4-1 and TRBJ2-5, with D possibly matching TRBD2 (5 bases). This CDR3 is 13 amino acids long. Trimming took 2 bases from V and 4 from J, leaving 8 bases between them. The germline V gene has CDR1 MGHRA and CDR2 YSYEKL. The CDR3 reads CASSQSRGETQYF. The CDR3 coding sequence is TGCGCCAGCAGCCAATCACGGGGAGAGACCCAGTACTTC.

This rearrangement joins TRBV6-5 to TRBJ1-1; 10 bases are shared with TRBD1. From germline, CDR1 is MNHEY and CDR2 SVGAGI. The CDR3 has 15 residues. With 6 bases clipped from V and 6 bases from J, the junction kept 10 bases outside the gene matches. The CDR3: CASSIGTGEWAEAFF. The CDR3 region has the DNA TGTGCCAGCAGCATAGGGACAGGGGAGTGGGCTGAAGCTTTCTTT.

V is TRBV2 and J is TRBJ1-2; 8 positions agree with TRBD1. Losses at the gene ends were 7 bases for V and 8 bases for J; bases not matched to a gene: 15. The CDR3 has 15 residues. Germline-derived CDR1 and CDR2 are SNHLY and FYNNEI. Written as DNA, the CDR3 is TGTGCCAGCAACTCCTTTCCCCAGGGGGCCGAGGGCTACACCTTC. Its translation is CASNSFPQGAEGYTF.

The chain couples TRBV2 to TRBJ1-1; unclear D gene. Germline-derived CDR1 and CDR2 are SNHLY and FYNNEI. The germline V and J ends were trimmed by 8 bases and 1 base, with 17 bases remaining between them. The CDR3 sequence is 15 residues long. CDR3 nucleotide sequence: TGTGCCAGCCCTCAAGCTGGGCAGACGAACACTGAAGCTTTCTTT. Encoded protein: CASPQAGQTNTEAFF.

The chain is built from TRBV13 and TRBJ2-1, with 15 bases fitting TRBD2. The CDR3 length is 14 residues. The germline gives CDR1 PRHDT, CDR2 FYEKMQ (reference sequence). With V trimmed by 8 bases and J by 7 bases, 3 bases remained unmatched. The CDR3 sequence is CASLGTSGRNEQFF. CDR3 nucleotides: TGTGCCAGCTTGGGGACTAGCGGGAGGAATGAGCAGTTCTTC.

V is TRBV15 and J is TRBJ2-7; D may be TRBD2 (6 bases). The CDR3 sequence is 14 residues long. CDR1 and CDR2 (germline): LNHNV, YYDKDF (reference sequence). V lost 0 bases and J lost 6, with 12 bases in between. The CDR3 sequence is CATSREGASAEQYF. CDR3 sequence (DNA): TGTGCCACCAGCAGAGAAGGGGCTAGCGCCGAGCAGTACTTC.

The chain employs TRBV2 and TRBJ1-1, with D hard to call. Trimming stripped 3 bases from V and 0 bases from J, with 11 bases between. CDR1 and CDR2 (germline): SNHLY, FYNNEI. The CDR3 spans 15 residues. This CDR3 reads CASSDIRVMNTEAFF. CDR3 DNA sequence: TGTGCCAGCAGTGATATCCGGGTCATGAACACTGAAGCTTTCTTT. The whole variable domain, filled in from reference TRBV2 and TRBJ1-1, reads EPEVTQTPSHQVTQMGQEVILRCVPISNHLYFYWYRQILGQKVEFLVSFYNNEISEKSEIFDDQFSVERPDGSNFTLKIRSTKLEDSAMYFCASSDIRVMNTEAFFGQGTRLTVV.

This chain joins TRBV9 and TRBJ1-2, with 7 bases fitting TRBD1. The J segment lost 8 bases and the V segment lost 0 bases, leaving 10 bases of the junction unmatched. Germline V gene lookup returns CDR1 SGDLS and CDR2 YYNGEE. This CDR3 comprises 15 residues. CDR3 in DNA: TGTGCCAGCAGCGTAGCAAGGGGGCAACTAGACGGCTACACCTTC. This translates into CASSVARGQLDGYTF.

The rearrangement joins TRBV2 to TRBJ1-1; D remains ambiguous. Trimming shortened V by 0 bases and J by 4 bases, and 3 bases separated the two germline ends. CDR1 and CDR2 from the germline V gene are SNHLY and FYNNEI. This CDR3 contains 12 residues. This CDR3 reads CASSEAGTEAFF. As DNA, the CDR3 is TGTGCCAGCAGTGAAGCGGGCACTGAAGCTTTCTTT.

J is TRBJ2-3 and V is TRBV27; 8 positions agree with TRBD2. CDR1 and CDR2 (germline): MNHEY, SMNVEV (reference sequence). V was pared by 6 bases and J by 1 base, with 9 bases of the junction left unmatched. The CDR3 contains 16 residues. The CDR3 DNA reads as TGTGCCAGCAGCCTCCTCGGGGGGGCGGGCACAGATACGCAGTATTTT. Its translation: CASSLLGGAGTDTQYF.